This paragraph covers one T cell receptor beta chain sequence. In its sample, this clone was seen once. Its antigen has not been determined. Per-base quality was not reported, and no clone a single base away is much larger than it. The collaborating institutions used their own protocols to collect whole blood in K2EDTA tubes. For TCRbeta analysis, collaborators shipped samples in one of three forms: frozen whole blood, isolated PBMCs, or DNA extracted from either of those sample types. The data were taken from a study of blood T cell repertoires in COVID-19 (dated by TCRdb to 2018 to 2020). Background on the whole study: Samples from collaborators originated in the United States, Italy and Spain and spanned both the acute and convalescent phases of COVID-19. Deeply sampled blood TCRbeta repertoires from subjects exposed to, actively infected with, or recovered from COVID-19 were included in the dataset. The sample metadata nearly always contained a de-identified subject ID, COVID-19 status, age in years and sex. The prospective study material was composed of cDNA or gDNA derived from T cells, B-cell-depleted T cells, or PBMCs. Samples came from the ongoing ImmuneRACE study (first 160 participants) plus 1,254 subjects from 6 global collaborators. The repertoires were made available in a free public database intended to serve as a resource for research on the immune response to SARS-CoV-2. Where HLA class I and class II types were available, the types were taken from metadata supplied by the sample provider, not from assay-based typing. Paper-wide results and their limitations: The amount of clinical and demographic metadata varied by source and participant and was provided uncurated.

TCRbeta CDR3 regions were amplified from genomic DNA by means of the immunoSEQ Assay, a bias-controlled multiplex PCR. The source study handled its data this way. The number of nucleated cells in each sample was estimated by amplification of reference gene primers within the assay. To quantify the absolute abundance of each unique TCRbeta CDR3 rearrangement, sequence reads were collapsed and filtered. Productive Simpson clonality was computed per sample as the square root of Simpson's diversity index over productive rearrangements. TCRdb retrieved this table from immuneACCESS and kept in-frame rearrangements only. Not all clones are present; in checked studies, unresolved V genes account for under half, and no reason is known for the remainder. The V and J calls and clone size are taken from that table; D and trimming were inferred from the DNA. The sample table shows more than 100,000 clones, and roughly 88% are seen once. The leading ten clones occupy about 1% of the sample.

This receptor was obtained from a woman aged 45-65 years with active or convalescent COVID-19. The material sequenced was peripheral blood.

The nucleotide sequence is given as TGTGCCAGCAGCGTAGGAACAAGCGGGAGGACAGATACGCAGTATTTT. Translated, it gives CASSVGTSGRTDTQYF. In this chain, TRBV9 is recombined with TRBJ2-3; 9 of the junction bases match TRBD2. The germline V gene provides CDR1 SGDLS and CDR2 YYNGEE. The junction shows trimming of 0 bases on V and 3 bases on J, and the gene matches do not reach 5 bases of it. The CDR3 covers 16 residues, taking in both the cysteine and the phenylalanine. Here the CDR3 DNA is all that survives: 48 bases in frame from base 1.